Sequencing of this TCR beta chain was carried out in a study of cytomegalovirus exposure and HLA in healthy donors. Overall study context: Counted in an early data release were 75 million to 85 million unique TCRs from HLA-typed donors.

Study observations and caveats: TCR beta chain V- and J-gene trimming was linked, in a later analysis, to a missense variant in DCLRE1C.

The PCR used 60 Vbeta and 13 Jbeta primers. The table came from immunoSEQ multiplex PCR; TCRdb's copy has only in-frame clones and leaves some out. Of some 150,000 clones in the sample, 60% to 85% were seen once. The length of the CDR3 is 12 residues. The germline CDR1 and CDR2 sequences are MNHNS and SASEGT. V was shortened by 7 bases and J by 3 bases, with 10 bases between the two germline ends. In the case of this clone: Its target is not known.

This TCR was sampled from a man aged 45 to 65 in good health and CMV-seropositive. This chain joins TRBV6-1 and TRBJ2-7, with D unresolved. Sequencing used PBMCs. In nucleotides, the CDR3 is TGTGCCAGCACACACACAGTCTACGAGCAGTACTTC. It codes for CASTHTVYEQYF.